This TCR beta chain was obtained from a study of yellow fever vaccine responses in identical twins. This clonotype was counted a single time. Trimming took off 6 bases at V and 1 base at J, with 7 bases between the two ends. Germline CDR1 DFQATT, CDR2 SNEGSKA (reference sequence). The CDR3 totals 12 residues. TCRdb fed the RT-PCR reads into MiXCR, producing one record per CDR3 protein. The table includes about 20,000 distinct CDR3 sequences, roughly 78% detected once. The sample in question was T cells from blood (PBMCs), unsorted or a sorted subset (not recorded which), obtained before or after yellow fever vaccination (not recorded which). This clonotype originated in a woman aged 18-30 years who received the yellow fever vaccine. This chain uses TRBV20-1 with TRBJ1-3, with D unclear. The chain's CDR3 is CSAGKSGNTIYF. The DNA of the CDR3 is TGCAGTGCCGGGAAATCTGGAAACACCATATATTTT.